The present entry profiles one TCR beta chain with its context. Its antigen is not identified. The CDR3 contains 14 residues. Germline V gene data show CDR1 as LNHDA and CDR2 as SQIVND (reference sequence). The V end lost 3 bases, the J end lost 7 bases, and 12 bases lay between the germline ends. This specimen comes from a study of T cell responses to AZD1222 COVID-19 vaccine. Findings of the study overall: Recipients of AZD1222 seropositive at baseline numbered only 5 to 7.

The data were produced by immunoSEQ multiplex PCR, yet TCRdb's version contains in-frame clones alone and is incomplete. The table lists about 93,000 clones, about 86% of them singletons. The source of this sequence is an adult in good health. The sequencing here drew on peripheral blood, taken on day 0 of AZD1222 vaccination. The chain recombines TRBV19 with TRBJ1-4; D remains unclear. The CDR3 bases are TGTGCCAGTAGTATGTCGTTGGGTGGTGAAAAACTGTTTTTT. Translation gives CASSMSLGGEKLFF.